This TCR beta chain was observed in a study of T cells in Graves' hyperthyroidism and ophthalmopathy. Study-wide results and caveats: Most clonotypes expanded in the thyroid (above 0.001) were also present in blood.

This clonotype was detected ten times or more. Its specificity is unknown. The CDR3 has 15 amino acids. Trimming cost V 5 bases and J 0 bases, with 11 bases left between them. Germline CDR1 and CDR2: LGHDT and YNNKEL (reference sequence). Active moderate-to-severe ophthalmopathy, Clinical Activity Score at least 3, NOSPECS at least 4, under 3 months' duration. Any patient presenting with uncontrolled infection, other autoimmune disease, pregnancy or lactation was left out. Cells are PBMCs isolated from about 10 ml of fresh blood. TCR beta CDR3 sequences were amplified from RNA transcripts. Carried out on the TCR CDR3, a first-round RT-PCR used the HTBI primer set. TCRdb re-called the multiplex PCR reads through MiXCR, storing one row per CDR3 protein. The repertoire holds 400,000 or so distinct CDR3 sequences, with about 14% as singletons.

The chain uses TRBV3-1 and TRBJ2-4, with D tentatively TRBD2 (6 bases). The sequence was obtained from a man aged 50 to 59 with Graves' ophthalmopathy. Sequenced: blood. CDR3 amino acids: CASSLAGLAKNIQYF. The DNA for the CDR3 is TGTGCCAGCAGCTTGGCGGGACTAGCCAAAAACATTCAGTACTTC.